The 29 T cell receptor beta chains below were found in one sample sequenced in a study of a mutant IDH1 vaccine in newly diagnosed glioma. Antigen specificity for these receptors is unknown. Time point of the sample: week 35, safety follow-up. Each dose delivered 300 ug of mutant IDH1 20-mer peptide subcutaneously with imiquimod. Here immunoSEQ multiplex PCR was the method, and the copy in TCRdb shows in-frame clones only, minus some. Among some 54,000 clones listed, around four fifths were seen once. The sample here was PBMCs, taken from a glioma patient whose treatment included an IDH1 peptide vaccine. The receptor set was obtained from a woman under 30 with glioma.

The chain couples TRBV28 to TRBJ2-7; 7 bases line up with TRBD1. Trimming cost V 9 bases and J 6 bases; bases outside gene matches: 8. This CDR3 is 12 amino acids long. CDR1 is MDHEN, CDR2 SYDVKM, per germline. This CDR3 reads CASHSTGTEQYF. Written as DNA, the CDR3 is TGTGCCAGTCACTCGACAGGGACCGAGCAGTACTTC.

This chain uses TRBV19 with TRBJ1-5, with 10 bases lining up with TRBD1. The CDR3 runs 15 residues. Germline assignment: CDR1 LNHDA and CDR2 SQIVND (reference sequence). V gave up 3 bases and J gave up 7 bases; unmatched junction bases: 6. The CDR3 is CASSIGDRGQQPQHF. DNA for the CDR3: TGTGCCAGTAGTATTGGGGACAGGGGTCAACAGCCCCAGCATTTT.

V gene TRBV27 combines with J gene TRBJ2-7, with TRBD2 as a possible D gene (5 bases). There are 13 residues in the CDR3. V was cut by 0 bases and J by 7 bases, with 10 bases left in between. Germline CDR1 and CDR2: MNHEY and SMNVEV (reference sequence). CDR3 nucleotide sequence: TGTGCCAGCAGTTTATCGAAAACGGGGGAGCAGTACTTC. Translating gives CASSLSKTGEQYF.

The J gene is TRBJ1-1, the V gene TRBV5-1; D is unresolved. With 2 bases removed from V and 7 bases from J, the gap between germline ends came to 12 bases. The germline V gene encodes CDR1 SGHRS and CDR2 YFSETQ. The CDR3 covers 13 residues. The CDR3 sequence is CASSLGPDLEAFF. The CDR3 nucleotides read TGCGCCAGCAGCTTAGGGCCAGACCTTGAAGCTTTCTTT.

This chain links TRBV9 with TRBJ2-6; D is perhaps TRBD1 or TRBD2 (5 bases each). Germline V lookup: CDR1 SGDLS, CDR2 YYNGEE. The ends were cut back, 5 bases at V and 2 bases at J, with 11 bases in the middle. The CDR3 length is 15 residues. CDR3 DNA: TGTGCCAGCAGTGACAGCGGCGCTGGGGCCAACGTCCTGACTTTC. It is translated as CASSDSGAGANVLTF.

A few counts support this clone. The chain joins TRBV4-1 to TRBJ2-1, with a weak D call TRBD2 (6 bases). Germline V gene sequence: CDR1 MGHRA, CDR2 YSYEKL. Trimming shortened V by 11 bases and J by 7 bases, and 12 bases separated the two germline ends. CDR3 length: 11 residues. CDR3 nucleotides: TGCGCCGCGGGGAGTATAAATGAGCAGTTCTTC. Its translation is CAAGSINEQFF.

In this sample, this clone turned up once. The chain carries TRBV7-4 and TRBJ2-3, with 9 bases that match TRBD2. Trimming took 4 bases from V and 0 from J; bases not matched to a gene: 11. This CDR3 has 18 residues. Germline lookup yields CDR1 SGHVT and CDR2 SQSDAQ. DNA for the CDR3: TGTGCCAGCAGCTCCCTGTGGGGCGGGAGGGCTAGCACAGATACGCAGTATTTT. Its protein product is CASSSLWGGRASTDTQYF.

The chain joins TRBV9 to TRBJ2-5; D ambiguous. The CDR3 has 11 amino acids. Trimming took 4 bases from V and 5 from J, leaving 6 bases between them. In germline, CDR1 is SGDLS, CDR2 YYNGEE. CDR3 loop: CASSLGETQYF. The CDR3 DNA reads TGTGCCAGCAGCCTAGGGGAGACCCAGTACTTC. Variable domain in full (rest from reference TRBV9 and TRBJ2-5): DSGVTQTPKHLITATGQRVTLRCSPRSGDLSVYWYQQSLDQGLQFLIQYYNGEERAKGNILERFSAQQFPDLHSELNLSSLELGDSALYFCASSLGETQYFGPGTRLLVL.

The chain employs TRBV10-3 and TRBJ2-5, with D uncertain. Germline V gives CDR1 ENHRY, CDR2 SYGVKD. V was shortened by 3 bases and J by 0 bases, with 5 bases between the two germline ends. This CDR3 is 13 amino acids long. The CDR3 DNA follows: TGTGCCATCAGTGATCCGTACCAAGAGACCCAGTACTTC. Its translation: CAISDPYQETQYF.

The chain couples TRBV19 to TRBJ2-3; a weak D match, TRBD2 (6 bases). The CDR3 has 15 amino acids. Germline V gives CDR1 LNHDA, CDR2 SQIVND (reference sequence). The V gene lost 7 bases and the J gene lost 0 bases, with 14 bases spanning the gap. The CDR3 loop reads CASTWDSTSTDTQYF. CDR3 sequence (DNA): TGTGCCAGTACCTGGGACTCTACTAGCACAGATACGCAGTATTTT. The variable domain in full, with the rest retrieved from reference TRBV19 and TRBJ2-3, is DGGITQSPKYLFRKEGQNVTLSCEQNLNHDAMYWYRQDPGQGLRLIYYSQIVNDFQKGDIAEGYSVSREKKESFPLTVTSAQKNPTAFYLCASTWDSTSTDTQYFGPGTRLTVL.

This clone was detected only once. The chain uses TRBV7-8 and TRBJ2-3; the match to TRBD2 covers 10 bases. CDR3 size: 16 residues. After removal of 4 bases from V and 11 bases from J, the junction contained 15 bases not matched to a gene. CDR1 and CDR2 (germline): SGHVS, FQNEAQ. As DNA, the CDR3 is TGTGCCAGCAGCTCGAGGGTCACTAGCGGGGAGATAGGGCAGTATTTT. The encoded protein is CASSSRVTSGEIGQYF.

This chain connects TRBV19 to TRBJ2-1; 8 bases are shared with TRBD2. J gave up 2 bases and V 3 bases, and 3 bases lay outside the gene matches. The germline V gene encodes CDR1 LNHDA and CDR2 SQIVND (reference sequence). CDR3 length: 15 amino acids. CDR3 in amino acids: CASSIFGGAYNEQFF. The CDR3 bases are TGTGCCAGTAGTATTTTCGGGGGGGCCTACAATGAGCAGTTCTTC.

The sample holds a few counts of this clone. The CDR3 coding sequence is TGTGCCAGCTCACCATACAGCGGGCGGGGCACTGAAGCTTTCTTT. Its translation: CASSPYSGRGTEAFF. The chain recombines TRBV18 with TRBJ1-1; the D is unclear. CDR1 KGHSH and CDR2 LQKENI come from the germline V gene. V was pared by 2 bases and J by 4 bases, with 14 bases between. The CDR3 runs to 15 residues.

The chain recombines TRBV6-1 with TRBJ2-7; weak D call: TRBD2 (6 bases). CDR1 is MNHNS and CDR2 is SASEGT in the germline V gene. The CDR3 runs to 16 residues. Trimming removed 2 bases at V and 0 bases at J, with 14 bases between. CDR3 sequence: CASSEWDSSSSYEQYF. The CDR3 nucleotides read TGTGCCAGCAGTGAATGGGACTCCTCCAGCTCCTACGAGCAGTACTTC.

V and J are TRBV6-8 and TRBJ2-3; 10 bases are shared with TRBD2. This CDR3 has 16 amino acids. CDR1 is MNHGY and CDR2 is SAAAGT in the germline V gene. The V and J ends lost 6 bases and 2 bases, in that order; junction bases with no gene match: 8. DNA for the CDR3: TGTGCCAGCAGCGTTACTAGCGGGGTATACACAGATACGCAGTATTTT. It codes for CASSVTSGVYTDTQYF.

The table lists this clone with a few counts. The chain couples TRBV2 to TRBJ1-6, with D possibly matching TRBD1 (5 bases). The ends were cut back, 10 bases at V and 10 bases at J, with 17 bases in the middle. Germline V lookup: CDR1 SNHLY, CDR2 FYNNEI. The CDR3 consists of 13 residues. CDR3 DNA: TGTGCCACTCTGGGAGATGGGGCCTCACCCCTCCACTTT. It specifies CATLGDGASPLHF.

The V and J genes are TRBV2 and TRBJ1-5; 7 bases map to TRBD1. Germline V lookup: CDR1 SNHLY, CDR2 FYNNEI. This CDR3 spans 15 amino acids. V shed 8 bases and J 3 bases; nucleotides not matched to a gene: 10. The CDR3 region has the DNA TGTGCCAGCGGGGGGGGGACAGCCTTCAATCAGCCCCAGCATTTT. This sequence encodes CASGGGTAFNQPQHF.

The chain recombines TRBV15 with TRBJ2-1; 9 bases are shared with TRBD2. V lost 3 bases to trimming and J lost 10 bases; unmatched junction nucleotides: 7. The CDR3 sequence is 14 residues long. Germline V gene sequence: CDR1 LNHNV, CDR2 YYDKDF (reference sequence). DNA for the CDR3: TGTGCCACCAGCAGCCCGGGACTAGCCAGCGAGCAGTTCTTC. Residues: CATSSPGLASEQFF.

The CDR3 loop reads CASSFLRGDYTF. For the CDR3, the DNA is TGCGCCAGCAGCTTCCTCAGGGGAGACTACACCTTC. V gene TRBV5-1 combines with J gene TRBJ1-2; possibly TRBD1 for D (6 bases). The germline V gene encodes CDR1 SGHRS and CDR2 YFSETQ. The CDR3 runs to 12 residues. The V and J ends lost 2 bases and 10 bases respectively, with 12 bases between them. Full variable domain (missing parts from reference TRBV5-1 and TRBJ1-2): KAGVTQTPRYLIKTRGQQVTLSCSPISGHRSVSWYQQTPGQGLQFLFEYFSETQRNKGNFPGRFSGRQFSNSRSEMNVSTLELGDSALYLCASSFLRGDYTFGSGTRLTVV.

The chain uses TRBV23-1 and TRBJ2-1; D perhaps matches TRBD2 (5 bases). TRBV23-1 carries the ORF label, with uncertain function. The CDR3 has 16 amino acids. The V and J ends lost 1 base and 5 bases respectively, with 15 bases between them. CDR3 amino acids: CASSQLPGKPDNEQFF. CDR3 nucleotides: TGCGCCAGCAGTCAATTGCCGGGGAAACCTGACAATGAGCAGTTCTTC.

This chain uses TRBV18 with TRBJ1-2; possible D gene TRBD1, 5 bases. Trimming left V 1 base short and J 2 bases short, with 8 bases between. Germline-derived CDR1 and CDR2 are KGHSH and LQKENI. This CDR3 comprises 14 residues. The CDR3 loop is CASSPLNRNYGYTF. CDR3 DNA sequence: TGTGCCAGCTCACCACTGAACAGGAACTATGGCTACACCTTC.

Only a few counts were recorded for this clone. The V gene is TRBV6-5, the J gene TRBJ1-2; 9 nucleotides agree with TRBD1. CDR3 length: 13 residues. Germline assignment: CDR1 MNHEY and CDR2 SVGAGI. The V and J ends lost 0 bases and 7 bases, in that order; junction bases with no gene match: 0. In DNA, the CDR3 is TGTGCCAGCAGTTACTCGACAGGGGGTGGCTACACCTTC. Residues: CASSYSTGGGYTF.

The chain recombines TRBV12-5 with TRBJ2-7; D unresolved. CDR3 length: 13 residues. Looked up from germline, CDR1 is LGHNT and CDR2 is FRNRAP. V dropped 1 base and J dropped 2 bases, with 6 bases sitting between them. CDR3 nucleotide sequence: TGTGCTAGTGGTTTGGACTCAGCCTACGAGCAGTACTTC. It encodes CASGLDSAYEQYF.

The J gene is TRBJ2-6, the V gene TRBV4-2; 7 bases fit TRBD1. Germline V CDR1 and CDR2: LGHNA, YNFKEQ. V trimming: 3 bases; J trimming: 4 bases; junction bases outside the gene matches: 9. The CDR3 runs 17 residues. CDR3 coding DNA: TGTGCCAGCAGCCAGGTTACCGGGACAGCCGGGGCCAACGTCCTGACTTTC. It translates to CASSQVTGTAGANVLTF.

The J gene is TRBJ1-2, the V gene TRBV14; D not resolved. CDR3 length equals 12 residues. The V and J ends lost 2 bases and 4 bases respectively, with 5 bases between them. Germline CDR1 SGHDN, CDR2 FVKESK. The CDR3 reads CASSQTGYGYTF. CDR3 bases: TGTGCCAGCAGCCAAACGGGCTATGGCTACACCTTC.

This chain uses TRBV6-4 with TRBJ2-5, with 8 bases fitting TRBD1. After removal of 3 bases from V and 4 bases from J, the junction contained 7 bases not matched to a gene. Germline V gene sequence: CDR1 MRHNA, CDR2 SNTAGT. This CDR3 has 15 residues. The CDR3 DNA sequence: TGTGCCAGCAGTGAAGCCTCCGGGACAGGAGAGACCCAGTACTTC. Amino acids: CASSEASGTGETQYF.

The chain has TRBV7-9 and TRBJ2-3; the D gene could be TRBD1 or TRBD2 (6 bases each). Germline CDR1 reads SEHNR; CDR2 reads FQNEAQ (reference sequence). The CDR3 length is 15 residues. Trimming removed 4 bases from V and 4 bases from J, with 15 bases in between. This CDR3 is CASSSNREDPDTQYF. The CDR3 DNA sequence: TGTGCCAGCAGCTCGAACAGGGAGGATCCAGATACGCAGTATTTT.

The gene calls are TRBV7-2 and TRBJ1-5, with unresolved D. Per the germline V gene, CDR1 is SGHTA and CDR2 is FQGNSA. The CDR3 covers 12 residues. The V and J ends lost 1 base and 9 bases respectively, with 7 bases between them. As DNA, the CDR3 is TGTGCCAGCAGCTTAGAGGCAGCGCCCCAGCATTTT. Translating it yields CASSLEAAPQHF.

This chain connects TRBV30 to TRBJ1-2, with a weak D call TRBD1 (6 bases). CDR1 GTSNPN and CDR2 SVGIG come from the germline V gene (reference sequence). This CDR3 comprises 12 residues. The V gene lost 5 bases and the J gene lost 4 bases, with 11 bases spanning the gap. CDR3: CAWADRLYGYTF. CDR3 coding DNA: TGTGCCTGGGCCGACAGGCTCTATGGCTACACCTTC.